This is a list of T cell receptor beta chains from one sample in a study of TIL therapy for anti-PD-1-resistant metastatic lung cancer. Only in-frame clones appear in the TCRdb table, and some are missing; sequencing was by immunoSEQ multiplex PCR. The table records approximately 97,000 clones, roughly two thirds of them present only once. The input for sequencing was tumor tissue, taken at baseline. Receptors originate from a person aged 25 to 80 with non-small cell lung cancer. CDR3s include the opening cysteine and the closing phenylalanine or tryptophan. A D gene is named only where the DNA matches it firmly. Some rows mark clone size as missing; the rest say once, few, many or name a class of expanded clone.

len	abundance	v_gene	j_gene	d_gene	CDR3aa	CDR3nt
12	few	TRBV5-6	TRBJ2-7	.	CASSLVFNEQYF	TGTGCCAGCAGCTTGGTTTTTAACGAGCAGTACTTC
15	.	TRBV7-6	TRBJ2-1	.	CASSLVGGKVDEQFF	TGTGCCAGCAGCTTAGTTGGCGGGAAGGTGGATGAGCAGTTCTTC
16	.	TRBV4-1	TRBJ2-3	.	CASSQLEGSRADTQYF	TGCGCCAGCAGCCAACTGGAAGGGTCGAGGGCAGATACGCAGTATTTT
12	.	TRBV7-8	TRBJ2-5	.	CASSLDVTTQYF	TGTGCCAGCAGCTTAGATGTGACTACCCAGTACTTC
12	.	TRBV19	TRBJ1-5	.	CASTVGNQPQHF	TGTGCCAGTACGGTAGGGAATCAGCCCCAGCATTTT
16	.	TRBV2	TRBJ1-4	.	CASRWGGPATNEKLFF	TGTGCCAGCAGGTGGGGGGGGCCGGCAACTAATGAAAAACTGTTTTTT
13	.	TRBV2	TRBJ2-3	TRBD1	CASRGQGEDTQYF	TGTGCCAGCAGGGGACAGGGAGAAGATACGCAGTATTTT
16	.	TRBV25-1	TRBJ2-7	.	CASSAQRAGPSNEQYF	TGTGCCAGCAGTGCCCAGCGGGCGGGGCCCTCCAACGAGCAGTACTTC
14	.	TRBV28	TRBJ1-1	TRBD1	CASSLGQGVTEAFF	TGTGCCAGCAGTTTAGGACAGGGTGTTACTGAAGCTTTCTTT
16	few	TRBV7-2	TRBJ2-6	.	CASSLMGASGANVLTF	TGTGCCAGCAGCTTAATGGGGGCCTCTGGGGCCAACGTCCTGACTTTC
14	many	TRBV7-6	TRBJ2-4	.	CASSPGPLQNIQYF	TGTGCCAGCAGCCCCGGACCCCTACAAAACATTCAGTACTTC
14	few	TRBV6-5	TRBJ1-5	.	CASRTPGLSQPQHF	TGTGCCAGCAGGACTCCCGGGTTATCTCAGCCCCAGCATTTT
15	.	TRBV18	TRBJ2-3	TRBD1	CASSTPGQGRDTQYF	TGTGCCAGCTCAACCCCGGGACAGGGGAGAGATACGCAGTATTTT
14	many	TRBV30	TRBJ1-2	.	CAWTPTRVFYGYTF	TGTGCCTGGACCCCCACGAGGGTGTTCTACGGCTACACCTTC
16	.	TRBV10-1	TRBJ2-7	TRBD2	CASSEWRTSGRNEQYF	TGCGCCAGCAGTGAGTGGCGGACTAGCGGGAGAAACGAGCAGTACTTC
16	few	TRBV5-1	TRBJ1-4	.	CASRDRPGTTNEKLFF	TGCGCCAGCAGAGACAGGCCCGGGACAACTAATGAAAAACTGTTTTTT
14	.	TRBV7-2	TRBJ2-3	.	CASSFGGGPDTQYF	TGTGCCAGCAGCTTCGGCGGGGGCCCAGATACGCAGTATTTT
18	.	TRBV7-8	TRBJ2-1	.	CASSLAQTGPSSYNEQFF	TGTGCCAGCAGCTTGGCGCAGACAGGCCCGAGCTCCTACAATGAGCAGTTCTTC
19	.	TRBV2	TRBJ2-4	TRBD1	CASSEARSRGRGAKNIQYF	TGTGCCAGCAGTGAAGCGAGGAGCAGGGGGCGAGGAGCCAAAAACATTCAGTACTTC
14	.	TRBV5-1	TRBJ1-2	.	CASSLEATGYGYTF	TGCGCCAGCAGCTTGGAAGCGACAGGCTATGGCTACACCTTC
14	.	TRBV27	TRBJ2-7	.	CASSLGPGDYEQYF	TGTGCCAGCAGTTTAGGCCCGGGAGACTACGAGCAGTACTTC
17	.	TRBV6-2/TRBV6-3	TRBJ1-1	.	CASSYPPPGGRNTEAFF	TGTGCCAGCAGTTACCCCCCGCCGGGAGGGAGGAACACTGAAGCTTTCTTT